This T cell receptor (beta chain) was observed in a study of blood T cell repertoires in COVID-19. Sequencing was performed with immunoSEQ multiplex PCR; in TCRdb, only in-frame clones are kept and a portion is missing. The sample shows just over 200,000 clones, around 80% of them seen only once. Trimming stripped 3 bases from V and 2 bases from J, with 9 bases between. Per germline, CDR1 SQVTM and CDR2 ANQGSEA. CDR3 size: 13 residues. The chain couples TRBV29-1 to TRBJ2-3; the D is unclear. The source material was peripheral blood. The clonotype comes from a woman in her 70s with acute or convalescent COVID-19. Here the CDR3 reads CSVEARNTDTQYF. The CDR3 DNA reads as TGCAGCGTTGAGGCCAGAAACACAGATACGCAGTATTTT.